The present entry profiles one T cell receptor beta chain with its context. The antigen is undetermined. The data were taken from a study of T cell repertoires in cytomegalovirus infection. About the research overall: HLA-C-restricted CMV epitopes, recently identified, and well-studied HLA-B-restricted ones were used by the study. Public TCR beta signatures marked donors with CMV infection and the matching HLA. Study-wide results and limits: Dominating the ex vivo response were HLA-C-restricted CMV-specific TCR beta clonotypes. Frequencies of public TCR beta families were cumulated, and this identified carriers of CMV plus the relevant HLA.

From the reads, TCRdb called clonotypes with MiXCR, one entry per CDR3 protein. The sample has around 800,000 distinct CDR3 sequences, 32% seen once. Specimen: cultured CD8+ T cells from PBMCs, collected from culture after CMV antigen stimulation. This receptor was identified in a human donor in good health (CMV status not recorded). Some clones in this sample may be carry-over from other donors' samples.

The CDR3 reads CASNLRDYNSPLHF. CDR3 sequence (DNA): TGTGCCAGCAATCTCCGGGACTATAATTCACCCCTCCACTTT. V and J are TRBV6-6 and TRBJ1-6; unclear D gene. Germline V gives CDR1 MNHNY, CDR2 SVGAGI (reference sequence). V shed 7 bases and J shed 3 bases, with 10 bases lying between them. The CDR3 loop spans 14 amino acids.